The entry below describes one T cell receptor beta chain. The target antigen is unknown. The data were obtained in a study of cytomegalovirus exposure and HLA in healthy donors. The study's findings and limits: Immune exposure information comprised only CMV serostatus. Associated with cytomegalovirus, according to the listing, were 150 to 200 TCR beta chains. About 90% or about 30% of the time was how often most TCR beta V segments were productive, according to an earlier analysis.

There are 14 residues in the CDR3. CDR1 is PRHDT, CDR2 FYEKMQ, per germline (reference sequence). Losses at the gene ends were 6 bases for V and 0 bases for J; bases not matched to a gene: 0. PCR used 60 Vbeta primers and 13 Jbeta primers. Produced via immunoSEQ multiplex PCR; TCRdb's table is partial and in-frame only. The table lists more than 130,000 clones, roughly three quarters of them singletons. Although they were nominally healthy when sampled, donors likely had unrecorded immune exposures. The sequenced material came from PBMCs. This TCR came from a man younger than 35 in good health and CMV-seronegative. V and J are TRBV13 and TRBJ2-5, with 11 bases fitting TRBD1. Here the CDR3 DNA reads TGTGCCAGCAGGGGACAGGGGGACCAAGAGACCCAGTACTTC. This translates into CASRGQGDQETQYF.